The clone carrying this TCR beta chain has a handful of counts. What it binds is not known. These data belong to a study of CD8 T cells in ankylosing spondylitis. Construction of TCR beta libraries was performed using quantitative 5'-RACE with molecular barcodes. Each CDR3 protein gets one entry after TCRdb re-called the 5' RACE reads with MiXCR. This sample has around 130,000 distinct CDR3 sequences, with about a tenth found just once. Findings and limits, study-wide: Ankylosing spondylitis blood appeared to be characterized by a TCR beta motif of eight highly homologous variants.

V was trimmed by 5 bases and J by 3 bases, leaving 14 bases between them. This CDR3 comprises 14 residues. Germline CDR1 MNHEY, CDR2 SVGEGT. J is TRBJ2-7 and V is TRBV6-2 or TRBV6-3, with D possibly matching TRBD2 (5 bases). This TCR was recovered from a male donor with ankylosing spondylitis or in good health (not recorded which). Input material: blood, either unsorted or a sorted T cell fraction (not recorded which). The CDR3 loop is CASSPQRFDYEQYF. The CDR3 region has the DNA TGTGCCAGCAGTCCCCAGCGGTTCGACTACGAGCAGTACTTC.